This T cell receptor beta chain emerged from a study of blood T cell repertoires in COVID-19. Looking at the study overall: Spain, Italy and the United States supplied samples that represented acute and convalescent COVID-19.

This CDR3 spans 15 amino acids. V shed 0 bases and J shed 2 bases, with 9 bases lying between them. Germline V lookup: CDR1 SGHDT, CDR2 YYEEEE. Clones were sequenced by immunoSEQ multiplex PCR, and TCRdb holds only the in-frame ones, with some missing. Among tens of thousands of clones listed, 80% to 90% were seen once. Followed longitudinally, the Seattle patients had been enrolled during active infection. V is TRBV5-6 and J is TRBJ1-3, with no clear D. The sequenced sample consisted of peripheral blood. The clonotype originates from an older woman with COVID-19, enrolled during active disease. In DNA form, the CDR3 reads TGTGCCAGCAGCTTGGGCACGGTCCCTGGAAACACCATATATTTT. It codes for CASSLGTVPGNTIYF.